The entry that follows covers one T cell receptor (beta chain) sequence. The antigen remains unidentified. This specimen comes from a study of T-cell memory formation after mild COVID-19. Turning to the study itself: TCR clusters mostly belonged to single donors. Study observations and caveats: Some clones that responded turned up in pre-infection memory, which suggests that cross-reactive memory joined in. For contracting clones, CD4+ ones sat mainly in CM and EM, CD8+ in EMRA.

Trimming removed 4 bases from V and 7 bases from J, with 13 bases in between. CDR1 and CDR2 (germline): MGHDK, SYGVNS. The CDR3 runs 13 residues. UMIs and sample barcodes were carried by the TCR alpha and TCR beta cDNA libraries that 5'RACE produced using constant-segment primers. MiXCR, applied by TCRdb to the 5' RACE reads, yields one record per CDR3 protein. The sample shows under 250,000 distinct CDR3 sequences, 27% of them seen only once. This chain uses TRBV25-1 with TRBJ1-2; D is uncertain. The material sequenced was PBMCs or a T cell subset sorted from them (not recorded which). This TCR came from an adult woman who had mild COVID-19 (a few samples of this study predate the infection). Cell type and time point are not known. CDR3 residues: CASSAGRASGYTF. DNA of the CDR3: TGTGCCAGCAGTGCTGGAAGGGCGAGTGGCTACACCTTC.